This T cell receptor beta chain was captured in a study of cytomegalovirus exposure and HLA in healthy donors. V was clipped by 6 bases and J by 1 base; unmatched bases: 6. The V gene's germline CDR1 is LNHDA and CDR2 SQIVND (reference sequence). The CDR3 covers 15 residues. Overall study findings and caveats: TCR beta sequences reportedly predicted most subjects' HLA-A and HLA-B alleles accurately. For TCR beta chains, V- and J-gene trimming was later linked to a missense DCLRE1C variant. The authors later found HLA-associated TCR beta chains more clonally expanded than equally common others.

Both 60 Vbeta primers and 13 Jbeta primers went into the PCR. Data came from immunoSEQ multiplex PCR; TCRdb stores just in-frame clones and leaves some out. Its listing shows 50,000 or so clones. With respect to this clone: The antigen remains unidentified.

Sequenced sample: PBMCs. The clonotype comes from a man in his forties or fifties in good health and CMV-seropositive. The chain links TRBV19 to TRBJ1-5; 7 bases fit TRBD1. Here the CDR3 reads CASRTGNRSNQPQHF. The CDR3 DNA is TGTGCCAGTAGGACAGGGAACAGGAGCAATCAGCCCCAGCATTTT.